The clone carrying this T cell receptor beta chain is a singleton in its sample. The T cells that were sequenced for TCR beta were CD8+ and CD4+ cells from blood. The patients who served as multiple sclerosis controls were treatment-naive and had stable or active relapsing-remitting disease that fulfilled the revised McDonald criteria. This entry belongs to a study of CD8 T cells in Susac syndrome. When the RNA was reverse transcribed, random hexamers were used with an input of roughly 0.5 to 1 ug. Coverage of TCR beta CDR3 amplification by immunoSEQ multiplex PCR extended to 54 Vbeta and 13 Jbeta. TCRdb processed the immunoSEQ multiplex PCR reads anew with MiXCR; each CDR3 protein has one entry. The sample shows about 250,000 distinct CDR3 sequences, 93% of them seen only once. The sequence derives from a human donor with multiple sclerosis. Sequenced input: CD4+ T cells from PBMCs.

The CDR3 DNA reads as TGTGCCAGCAGCTTAGACCATGCGGCCTGGGTGGAGACCCAGTACTTC. It specifies CASSLDHAAWVETQYF. V and J are TRBV11-2 and TRBJ2-5; D gene uncertain. The CDR3 has 16 amino acids. The germline V gene encodes CDR1 SGHAT and CDR2 FQNNGV. V shed 0 bases and J shed 5 bases, with 16 bases lying between them.